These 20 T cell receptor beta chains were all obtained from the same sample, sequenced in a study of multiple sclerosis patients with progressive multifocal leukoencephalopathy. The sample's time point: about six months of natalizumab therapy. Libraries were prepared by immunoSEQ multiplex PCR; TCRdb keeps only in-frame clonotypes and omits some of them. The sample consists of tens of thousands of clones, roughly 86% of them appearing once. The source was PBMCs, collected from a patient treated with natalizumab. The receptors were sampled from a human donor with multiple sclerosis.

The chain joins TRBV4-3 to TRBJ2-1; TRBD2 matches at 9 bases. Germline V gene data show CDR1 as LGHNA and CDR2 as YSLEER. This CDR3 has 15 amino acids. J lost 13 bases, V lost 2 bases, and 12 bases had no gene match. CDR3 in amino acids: CASSQSRLAGATQFF. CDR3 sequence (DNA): TGCGCCAGCAGCCAAAGTAGGTTAGCGGGAGCAACCCAGTTCTTC.

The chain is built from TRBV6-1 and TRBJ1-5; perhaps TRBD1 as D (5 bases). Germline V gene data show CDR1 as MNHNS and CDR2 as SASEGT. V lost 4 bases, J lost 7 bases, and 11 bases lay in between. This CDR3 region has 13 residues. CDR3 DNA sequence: TGTGCCAGCAGTGTCGGGGGAAGCCAGCCCCAGCATTTT. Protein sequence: CASSVGGSQPQHF.

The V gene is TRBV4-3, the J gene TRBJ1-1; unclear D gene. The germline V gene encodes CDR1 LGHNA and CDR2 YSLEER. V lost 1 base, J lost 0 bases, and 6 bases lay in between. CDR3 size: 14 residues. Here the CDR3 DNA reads TGCGCCAGCAGCCAAGCCCCCATGAACACTGAAGCTTTCTTT. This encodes CASSQAPMNTEAFF.

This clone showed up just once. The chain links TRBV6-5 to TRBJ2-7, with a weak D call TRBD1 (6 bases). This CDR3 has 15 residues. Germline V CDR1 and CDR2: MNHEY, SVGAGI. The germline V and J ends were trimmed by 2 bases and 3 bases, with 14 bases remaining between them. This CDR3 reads CASSYTRTGYYEQYF. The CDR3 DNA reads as TGTGCCAGCAGTTACACGCGTACAGGGTACTACGAGCAGTACTTC.

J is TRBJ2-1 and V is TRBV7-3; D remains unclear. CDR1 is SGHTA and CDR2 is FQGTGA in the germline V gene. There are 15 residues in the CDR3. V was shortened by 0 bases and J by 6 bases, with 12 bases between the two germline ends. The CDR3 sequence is CASSLTAGVFNEQFF. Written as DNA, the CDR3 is TGTGCCAGCAGCTTAACGGCTGGGGTTTTCAATGAGCAGTTCTTC.

The CDR3: CASSAQIEAFF. The CDR3 nucleotides are TGTGCCAGCAGTGCCCAGATTGAAGCTTTCTTT. The chain recombines TRBV2 with TRBJ1-1; D is unclear. The CDR3 is 11 amino acids. Trimming pared 4 bases from V and 7 bases from J, leaving 7 bases between. Germline CDR1 SNHLY, CDR2 FYNNEI. Supplemented by reference TRBV2 and TRBJ1-1, the full variable domain reads EPEVTQTPSHQVTQMGQEVILRCVPISNHLYFYWYRQILGQKVEFLVSFYNNEISEKSEIFDDQFSVERPDGSNFTLKIRSTKLEDSAMYFCASSAQIEAFFGQGTRLTVV.

DNA for the CDR3: TGTGCCAGCAGCTTAAGGGAGCTGCCTTATGAGCAGTTCTTC. Translated, it gives CASSLRELPYEQFF. The chain has TRBV7-6 and TRBJ2-1; D is perhaps TRBD2 (5 bases). V lost 2 bases to trimming and J lost 8 bases, with 13 bases between them. Per the germline V gene, CDR1 is SGHVS and CDR2 is FNYEAQ. This CDR3 has 14 amino acids.

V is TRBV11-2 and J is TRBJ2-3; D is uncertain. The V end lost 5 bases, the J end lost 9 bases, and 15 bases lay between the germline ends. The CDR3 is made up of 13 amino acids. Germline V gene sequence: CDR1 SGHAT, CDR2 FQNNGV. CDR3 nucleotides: TGTGCCAGCAGCAACACCCTCGGTTACACGCAGTATTTT. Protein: CASSNTLGYTQYF.

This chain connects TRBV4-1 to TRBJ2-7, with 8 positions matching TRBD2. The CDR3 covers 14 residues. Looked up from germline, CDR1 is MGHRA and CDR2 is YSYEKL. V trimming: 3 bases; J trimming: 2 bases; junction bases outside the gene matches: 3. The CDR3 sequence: CASSHVAGTYEQYF. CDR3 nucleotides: TGCGCCAGCAGCCACGTAGCGGGGACCTACGAGCAGTACTTC.

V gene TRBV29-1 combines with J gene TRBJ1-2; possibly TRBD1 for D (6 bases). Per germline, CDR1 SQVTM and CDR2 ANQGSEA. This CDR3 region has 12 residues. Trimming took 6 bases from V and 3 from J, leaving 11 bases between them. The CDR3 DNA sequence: TGCAGCGTACAGGGTAACGACTATGGCTACACCTTC. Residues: CSVQGNDYGYTF.

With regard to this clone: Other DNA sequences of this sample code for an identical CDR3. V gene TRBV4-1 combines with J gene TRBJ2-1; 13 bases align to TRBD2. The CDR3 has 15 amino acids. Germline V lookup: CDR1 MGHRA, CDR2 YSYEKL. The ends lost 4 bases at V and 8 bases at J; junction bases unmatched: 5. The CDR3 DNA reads TGCGCCAGCAGCCTTTGGACTAGCGGGAGCTATGAGCAGTTCTTC. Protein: CASSLWTSGSYEQFF.

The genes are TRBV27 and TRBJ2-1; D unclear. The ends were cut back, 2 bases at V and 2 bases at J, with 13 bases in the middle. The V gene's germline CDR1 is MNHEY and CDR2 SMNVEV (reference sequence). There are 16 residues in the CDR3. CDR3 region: CASSLGPEGTYNEQFF. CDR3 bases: TGTGCCAGCAGTTTAGGGCCTGAAGGTACCTACAATGAGCAGTTCTTC.

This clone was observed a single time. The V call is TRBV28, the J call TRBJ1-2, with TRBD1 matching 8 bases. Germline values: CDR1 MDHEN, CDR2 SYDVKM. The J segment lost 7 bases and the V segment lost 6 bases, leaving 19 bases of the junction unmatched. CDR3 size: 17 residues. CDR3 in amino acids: CASRFLPGTGISRGYTF. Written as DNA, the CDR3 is TGTGCCAGCAGGTTCTTACCAGGGACAGGCATCAGCCGTGGCTACACCTTC.

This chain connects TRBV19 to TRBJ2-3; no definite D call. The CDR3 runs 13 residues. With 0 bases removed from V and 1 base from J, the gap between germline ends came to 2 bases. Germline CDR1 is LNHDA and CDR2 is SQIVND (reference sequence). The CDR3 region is CASSIDGTDTQYF. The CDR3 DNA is TGTGCCAGTAGTATAGACGGCACAGATACGCAGTATTTT.

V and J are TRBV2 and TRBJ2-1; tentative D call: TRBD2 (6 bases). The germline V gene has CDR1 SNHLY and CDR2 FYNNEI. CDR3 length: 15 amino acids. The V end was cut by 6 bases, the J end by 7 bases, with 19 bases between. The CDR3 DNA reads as TGTGCCAGCAGCCGCATAGCGGTACGAGGGAATGAGCAGTTCTTC. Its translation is CASSRIAVRGNEQFF.

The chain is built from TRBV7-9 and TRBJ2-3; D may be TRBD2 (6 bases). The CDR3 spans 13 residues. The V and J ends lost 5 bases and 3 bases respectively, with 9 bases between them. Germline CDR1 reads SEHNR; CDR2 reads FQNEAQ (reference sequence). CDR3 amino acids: CASSTAGTDTQYF. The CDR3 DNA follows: TGTGCCAGCAGCACGGCGGGGACAGATACGCAGTATTTT.

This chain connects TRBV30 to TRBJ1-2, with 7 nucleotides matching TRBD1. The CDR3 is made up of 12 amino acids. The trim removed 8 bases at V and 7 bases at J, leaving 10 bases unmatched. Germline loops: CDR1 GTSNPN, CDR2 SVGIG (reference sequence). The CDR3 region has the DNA TGTGCCAACTGGCAGACAGGGCCTGGCTACACCTTC. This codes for CANWQTGPGYTF.

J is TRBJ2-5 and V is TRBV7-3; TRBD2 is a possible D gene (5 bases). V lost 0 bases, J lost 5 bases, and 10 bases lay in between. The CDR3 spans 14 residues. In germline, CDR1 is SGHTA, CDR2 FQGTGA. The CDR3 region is CASSLTEVGETQYF. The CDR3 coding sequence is TGTGCCAGCAGCTTAACGGAGGTGGGGGAGACCCAGTACTTC. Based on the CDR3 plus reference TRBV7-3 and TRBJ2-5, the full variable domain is GAGVSQTPSNKVTEKGKYVELRCDPISGHTALYWYRQSLGQGPEFLIYFQGTGAADDSGLPNDRFFAVRPEGSVSTLKIQRTERGDSAVYLCASSLTEVGETQYFGPGTRLLVL.

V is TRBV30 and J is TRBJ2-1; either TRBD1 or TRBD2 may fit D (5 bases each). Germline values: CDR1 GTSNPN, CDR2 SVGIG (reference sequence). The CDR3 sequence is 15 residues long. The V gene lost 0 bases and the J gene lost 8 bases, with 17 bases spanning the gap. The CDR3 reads CAWSVGASPGHEQFF. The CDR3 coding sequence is TGTGCCTGGAGTGTAGGGGCTAGCCCGGGCCATGAGCAGTTCTTC.

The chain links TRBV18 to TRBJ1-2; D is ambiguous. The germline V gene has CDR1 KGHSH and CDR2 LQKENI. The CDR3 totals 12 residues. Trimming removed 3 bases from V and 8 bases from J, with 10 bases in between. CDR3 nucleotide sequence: TGTGCCAGCTCACCGGGAGTCGGGGGCTACACCTTC. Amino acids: CASSPGVGGYTF. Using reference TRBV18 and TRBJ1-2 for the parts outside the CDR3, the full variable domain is NAGVMQNPRHLVRRRGQEARLRCSPMKGHSHVYWYRQLPEEGLKFMVYLQKENIIDESGMPKERFSAEFPKEGPSILRIQQVVRGDSAAYFCASSPGVGGYTFGSGTRLTVV.